The 12 T cell receptor beta chains below come from one sample, sequenced in a study of blood T cells in healthy people across ages. A J-beta primer mix and a sample-barcoded 5' primer were used in a second PCR of roughly 6 to 12 cycles. Each CDR3 protein is one row after TCRdb ran MiXCR on the 5' RACE reads. Of some 1.7 million distinct CDR3 sequences listed, 25% to 30% are singletons. The specimen was blood. These receptor sequences come from a woman aged 30 to 39 in good health.

In its sample, this clonotype was seen many times. The V and J genes are TRBV12-3 or TRBV12-4 and TRBJ1-2, with a weak D call TRBD1 (5 bases). This CDR3 region has 12 residues. V lost 6 bases to trimming and J lost 8 bases, with 13 bases between them. The CDR3 region is CASSRPGAGYTF. In DNA form, the CDR3 reads TGTGCCAGCAGCCGGCCCGGGGCCGGCTACACCTTC.

The genes are TRBV5-6 and TRBJ2-7, with 7 bases identical to TRBD2. J lost 3 bases, V lost 3 bases, and 3 bases had no gene match. The CDR3 sequence is 13 residues long. The V gene's germline CDR1 is SGHDT and CDR2 YYEEEE. The CDR3 reads CASSSGLNYEQYF. The DNA for the CDR3 is TGTGCCAGCAGCTCGGGACTAAACTACGAGCAGTACTTC.

This clonotype turned up a few times. This chain links TRBV12-3 or TRBV12-4 with TRBJ1-1; 8 bases are a match to TRBD1. V lost 3 bases and J lost 3; bases outside the gene matches: 6. The CDR3 covers 15 residues. DNA for the CDR3: TGTGCCAGCAGTTTCTCACAGGGGGGATACACTGAAGCTTTCTTT. Its translation: CASSFSQGGYTEAFF.

This clonotype was detected only a few times. V gene TRBV12-3 or TRBV12-4 combines with J gene TRBJ2-3, with D uncertain. V gave up 3 bases and J gave up 6 bases, with 10 bases separating them. The CDR3 has 13 amino acids. CDR3 region: CASSFTGLDTQYF. The CDR3, as DNA: TGTGCCAGCAGTTTTACTGGGTTGGATACGCAGTATTTT.

CDR3 loop: CASSRGGAEGFEAFF. CDR3 DNA: TGTGCCAGCAGCCGGGGGGGCGCCGAGGGATTCGAAGCTTTCTTT. The chain joins TRBV28 to TRBJ1-1; D is perhaps TRBD1 (6 bases). V was pared by 6 bases and J by 8 bases, with 22 bases between. Germline CDR1 and CDR2: MDHEN and SYDVKM. This CDR3 has 15 amino acids.

This chain uses TRBV5-1 with TRBJ1-4; possible D gene TRBD1, 5 bases. Germline CDR1 is SGHRS and CDR2 is YFSETQ. The ends were cut back, 4 bases at V and 4 bases at J, with 11 bases in the middle. The CDR3 extends over 14 amino acids. The CDR3, as DNA: TGCGCCAGCAGCCCCGGGGACCTTAATGAAAAACTGTTTTTT. Translation gives CASSPGDLNEKLFF.

This clonotype was seen only a few times. V is TRBV28 and J is TRBJ2-5, with D possibly matching TRBD2 (5 bases). The V and J ends lost 1 base and 9 bases respectively, with 15 bases between them. CDR1 and CDR2 from the germline V gene are MDHEN and SYDVKM. The CDR3 has 14 amino acids. The CDR3 is CASSLYLREAAQYF. DNA of the CDR3: TGTGCCAGCAGTTTATACTTACGGGAAGCGGCCCAGTACTTC.

The chain links TRBV6-5 to TRBJ1-2; 7 bases align to TRBD1. CDR1 and CDR2 from the germline V gene are MNHEY and SVGAGI. V lost 11 bases and J lost 3; bases outside the gene matches: 9. The CDR3 runs 13 residues. DNA for the CDR3: TGTGCCCCAGAGACAGGGCTCTACTATGGCTACACCTTC. Its translation is CAPETGLYYGYTF.

This clonotype was counted only a few times. The rearrangement joins TRBV4-1 to TRBJ2-7, with D maybe TRBD1 (5 bases). The CDR3 sequence is 14 residues long. The germline V gene has CDR1 MGHRA and CDR2 YSYEKL. V dropped 2 bases and J dropped 3 bases, with 11 bases sitting between them. The DNA for the CDR3 is TGCGCCAGCAGCCAAATACAGGCAGGCTACGAGCAGTACTTC. It translates to CASSQIQAGYEQYF.

V is TRBV5-6 and J is TRBJ2-5; tentative D call: TRBD1 (6 bases). Trimming stripped 5 bases from V and 4 bases from J, with 12 bases between. Germline V lookup: CDR1 SGHDT, CDR2 YYEEEE. The CDR3 sequence is 13 residues long. The CDR3 coding sequence is TGTGCCAGCAGTAGACAGGTTTTAGAGACCCAGTACTTC. It is translated as CASSRQVLETQYF.

As to this clonotype: Since a much larger clone is just one base distant, this may be a read error. This CDR3 reads CSAPPGGAYEKRFF. Here the CDR3 DNA reads TGCAGTGCTCCGCCAGGGGGCGCATATGAAAAACGGTTTTTT. The chain recombines TRBV20-1 with TRBJ1-4, with 8 bases that match TRBD1. There are 14 residues in the CDR3. Germline CDR1 DFQATT, CDR2 SNEGSKA (reference sequence).

This clonotype was seen many times. The gene calls are TRBV6-2 or TRBV6-3 and TRBJ2-7; D perhaps matches TRBD2 (5 bases). The CDR3 consists of 12 residues. Trimming left V 7 bases short and J 2 bases short, with 9 bases between. Germline CDR1 and CDR2: MNHEY and SVGEGT. The CDR3 DNA reads TGTGCCAGCACCGGGGTCACCTACGAGCAGTACTTC. Translation: CASTGVTYEQYF.